The clone carrying this T cell receptor (beta chain) was seen a few times. Its antigen is not known. The data stem from a study of T cells in Graves' hyperthyroidism and ophthalmopathy. There are 13 residues in the CDR3. The germline gives CDR1 LNHDA, CDR2 SQIVND (reference sequence). V was trimmed by 5 bases and J by 6 bases, leaving 13 bases between them. The study based diagnoses on clinical symptoms, serum thyroxine and TRAb, thyroid ultrasound and orbital computed tomography. Study-wide results and limits: By a 13 V-J model, ophthalmopathy was set apart from stable hyperthyroidism. Expanded thyroid clonotypes (above 0.001) were mostly also found in blood. The model's output predicted ophthalmopathy at a median of about 6.5 months prior to onset.

Researchers took RNA transcripts and amplified the TCR beta CDR3 regions from them. In the first-round RT-PCR of the TCR CDR3, the HTBI primer set was used. From the multiplex PCR reads, TCRdb called clonotypes with MiXCR, one entry per CDR3 protein. Of some 500,000 distinct CDR3 sequences detected, about 16% appear once; the ten largest clones hold around 28%. The TCR comes from a woman between 25 and 40 years old with Graves' ophthalmopathy. Sequencing input: blood. The rearrangement joins TRBV19 to TRBJ1-1; D remains unclear. The CDR3 DNA sequence: TGTGCCAGTAGTGCGCTACTGGGTGCTGAAGCTTTCTTT. This translates into CASSALLGAEAFF.